This entry features one T cell receptor (beta chain) sequence. What this receptor recognizes is not known. Qualities for individual bases were not recorded, and no much larger clone is one base off. Between the V and J ends, shortened by 10 bases and 4 bases respectively, the junction contains 14 bases. The germline V gene encodes CDR1 MDHEN and CDR2 SYDVKM. Counted from cysteine to phenylalanine, this CDR3 has 14 amino acids. The read is trimmed to its CDR3 DNA, 42 bases read in frame from base 1. The sample's time point label, decoded: cycle 2 day 1 (C2D1) of nivolumab. Every trial patient had relapsed following autologous stem cell transplantation, and prior brentuximab vedotin exposure was what differed among cohorts A, B and C. The trial cohort was composed of over 50 patients with relapsed/refractory classical Hodgkin lymphoma, for whom complete response, partial response or progressive disease was recorded as best overall response. Single-agent nivolumab was administered to trial patients in the multi-cohort phase II CheckMate 205 trial. An independent review committee assessed best overall response by applying the 2007 International Working Group response criteria. Trial PBMCs were collected immediately before nivolumab initiation (C1D1) and during therapy at cycle 2 day 1 and cycle 4 day 1. Peripheral blood was collected in 8 mL Vacutainer Cell Preparation Tubes, from which PBMCs were isolated by centrifugation and then cryopreserved.

These data are taken from a study of PD-1 blockade in classical Hodgkin lymphoma (TCRdb year 2020). With regard to the full study: Nivolumab dosing was 3 mg/kg intravenously every 2 weeks, continuing until either disease progression or unacceptable toxicity. To define a peripheral blood immune signature of response to PD-1 blockade in classical Hodgkin lymphoma, the study combined TCR beta sequencing with CyTOF.

Genomic DNA was extracted with the Qiagen DNeasy kit from unsorted PBMCs and from negatively selected CD4+ and CD8+ fractions. Using primers that anneal to V and J segments, immunoSEQ multiplex PCR amplified the TCR beta CDR3 regions. A synthetic immune receptor repertoire was used to minimize amplification bias, and remaining bias was computationally removed after sequencing. The authors processed their data as follows. Custom Python scripts were used to quantify repertoire diversity as the Shannon entropy index. The unsorted, CD4+ and CD8+ repertoires were each analyzed separately, with the exception of combined analyses, where CD4+ and CD8+ sequences were merged in silico. A clone was considered expanded if an increase in frequency of at least 2-fold after treatment relative to C1D1 was found, and a pseudocount of 0.5 was applied to clones undetected at baseline. Singleton clones were defined as clones with 0 or 1 copy at C1D1, and non-singleton clones were defined as clones with 2 or more copies. Clones expanded in unsorted samples were assigned a CD4+, CD8+ or unknown annotation through matching of protein sequences in sorted samples from the same patient. Diversity changes from C1D1 to C4D1 were tested in paired samples using Wilcoxon tests. TCRdb re-hosts the immuneACCESS table, in-frame sequences only. Its copies lack some clones; in the studies checked, an unresolved V gene accounts for under half of them, and the cause for the rest is not known. V, J and clone size reflect that table, while D and trimming were determined from the DNA. The sample has some 93,000 clones on record, 89% of them singletons. The ten largest clones represent approximately 11% of the sample.

What the study reported, not specific to this receptor: A significant rise by C4D1 was seen in CD4+ but not CD8+ TCR diversity (p=0.0027 vs p=0.16), with the rise being most apparent in complete responders (p=0.02). Diversity was lower in patients who began nivolumab less than 1 year after ASCT, so these patients were left out of later analyses to avoid confounding by immune reconstitution. The study was limited to a single clinical trial cohort, and causes of repertoire differences, possibly disease activity or prior therapy, remained undefined. Among trial patients, those achieving complete response had baseline diversity similar to that of newly diagnosed patients, while diversity was significantly lower in partial responders and progressors. Baseline TCR diversity was reported as lower in newly diagnosed patients than in healthy donors, and lower still in relapsed/refractory patients.

This chain is built from TRBV28 and TRBJ1-6; the D gene lacks a confident call. Sequences were derived from peripheral blood mononuclear cells (PBMCs), sampled before the second cycle of nivolumab. The source is a human donor with classical Hodgkin lymphoma. The CDR3 region has the sequence CATSWASYNSPLHF. In nucleotide form, the sequence is TGTGCCACTTCGTGGGCTTCTTATAATTCACCCCTCCACTTT.